Listed here is a single TCR beta chain. Only a few counts were recorded for this clonotype. This clone's antigen is unknown. One base away there is no much larger clone; base qualities are not given. The time point label for this specimen denotes: sample taken at primary tumor resection. The donors were 65 to 85 patients from the lung TRACERx cohort who had early-stage, untreated non-small cell lung cancer. Whole RNA extracted from tumor and nontumor lung tissue, or from cryopreserved PBMC samples, was used for TCR sequencing without cell sorting. A patient was chosen for TCR sequencing only when enough RNA was available from at least two tumor regions. Receptor libraries were prepared by 5' RACE. The sequencer was a NextSeq 500. In the TCR library protocol, a unique molecular identifier was attached to each TCR cDNA molecule so that PCR and sequencing errors could be corrected. The authors' analysis ran thus. TCR identification, UMI-based error correction and CDR3 extraction were performed with Decombinator tools. TCRs above a frequency of 2 per 1,000, corresponding to the top 1% of the tumor frequency distribution, were defined as expanded. Renyi diversity was computed with the R vegan package after each repertoire had been subsampled 100 times to 5,000 TCRs. To build CDR3 similarity networks, amino acid triplet string-kernel similarity was used, and CDR3s were connected when their pairwise similarity was above 0.82. TCRdb reprocessing: public reads trimmed at Q25 with fastp, clones called with MiXCR, in-frame beta chains kept. Identical CDR3 proteins give one entry, which carries the most common genes and DNA. These V and J calls derive from TCRdb rather than the authors' analysis. For this sample there are some 44,000 distinct CDR3 sequences; 12% to 15% appear just once. The top ten constitute 50% to 65% of the sample.

Via the germline V gene, CDR1 is SGHVS and CDR2 FNYEAQ. Taken from cysteine to phenylalanine, the CDR3 has 14 residues. CDR3 DNA is the only sequence kept; it has 42 bases, read in frame from the first base. Deletion took 1 base off V and 6 bases off J, with a span of 9 bases between the germline ends. This specimen belongs to a study of spatial heterogeneity in lung cancer (dated by TCRdb to the late 2010s). For the wider study: Beta-chain transcripts were consistently detected in greater numbers than alpha-chain transcripts, which likely reflected higher beta-chain transcript abundance. In the raw uncorrected reads, each unique combination of TCR and UMI appeared more than ten times on average. In non-small cell lung cancer, the study quantitatively compared TCR alpha and beta repertoires across several tumor regions, matched nontumor lung, and blood. Nonsynonymous mutation counts, determined by whole-exome sequencing of tumor tissue, were related to features of the TCR repertoire. At surgery, 220 tumor regions, around 68 matched nontumor lung samples and a few dozen PBMC samples were TCR-sequenced for both alpha and beta chains. General conclusions and limits of the study: Confirming at a functional level the hypothesis that regional TCRs recognize regional mutations was considered to require additional single-cell paired TCR alpha and beta sequencing. Ubiquitous expanded tumor TCRs were found in blood more often at tumor resection than at routine follow-up.

This clonotype was sampled from a male donor with early-stage non-small cell lung cancer. The V and J genes are TRBV7-6 and TRBJ1-4; TRBD1 is a possible D gene, resting on 6 matching bases. The starting material was PBMCs, obtained at surgery. The nucleotides are TGTGCCAGCAGCTTAGGCGAGGGGGATGAAAAACTGTTTTTT. It encodes CASSLGEGDEKLFF.